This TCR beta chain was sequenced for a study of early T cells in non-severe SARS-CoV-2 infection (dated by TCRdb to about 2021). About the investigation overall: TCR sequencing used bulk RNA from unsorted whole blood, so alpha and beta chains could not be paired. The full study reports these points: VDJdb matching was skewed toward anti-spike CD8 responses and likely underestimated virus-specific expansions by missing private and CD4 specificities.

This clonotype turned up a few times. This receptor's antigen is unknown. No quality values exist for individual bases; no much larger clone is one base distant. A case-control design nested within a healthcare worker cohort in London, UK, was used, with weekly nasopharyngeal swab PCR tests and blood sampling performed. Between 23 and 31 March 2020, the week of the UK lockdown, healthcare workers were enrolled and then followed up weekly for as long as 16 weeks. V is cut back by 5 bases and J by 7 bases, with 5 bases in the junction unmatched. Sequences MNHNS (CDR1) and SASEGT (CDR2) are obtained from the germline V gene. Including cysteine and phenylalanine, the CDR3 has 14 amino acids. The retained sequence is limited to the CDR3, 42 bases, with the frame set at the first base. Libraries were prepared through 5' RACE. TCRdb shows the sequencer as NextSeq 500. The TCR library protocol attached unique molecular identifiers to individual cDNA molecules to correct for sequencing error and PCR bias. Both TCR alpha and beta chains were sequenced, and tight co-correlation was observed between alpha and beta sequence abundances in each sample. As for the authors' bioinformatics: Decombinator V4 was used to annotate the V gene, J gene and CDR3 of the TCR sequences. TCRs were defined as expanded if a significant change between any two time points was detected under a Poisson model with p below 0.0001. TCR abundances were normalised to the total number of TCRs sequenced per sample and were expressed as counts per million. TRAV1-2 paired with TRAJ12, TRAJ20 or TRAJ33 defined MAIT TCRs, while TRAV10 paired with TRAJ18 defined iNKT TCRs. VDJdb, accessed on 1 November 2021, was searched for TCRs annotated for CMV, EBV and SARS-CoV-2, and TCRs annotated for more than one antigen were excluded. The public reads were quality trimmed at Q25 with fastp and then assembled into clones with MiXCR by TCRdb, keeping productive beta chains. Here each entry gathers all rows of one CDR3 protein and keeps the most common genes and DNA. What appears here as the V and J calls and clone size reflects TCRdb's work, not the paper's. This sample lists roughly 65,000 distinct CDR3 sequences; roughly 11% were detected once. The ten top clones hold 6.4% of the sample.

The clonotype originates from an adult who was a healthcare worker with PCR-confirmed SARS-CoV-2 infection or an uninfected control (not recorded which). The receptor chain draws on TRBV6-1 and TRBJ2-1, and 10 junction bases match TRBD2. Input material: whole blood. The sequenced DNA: TGTGCCAGCAGTTCTAGCGGGAGCTGGAATGAGCAGTTCTTC. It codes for CASSSSGSWNEQFF.